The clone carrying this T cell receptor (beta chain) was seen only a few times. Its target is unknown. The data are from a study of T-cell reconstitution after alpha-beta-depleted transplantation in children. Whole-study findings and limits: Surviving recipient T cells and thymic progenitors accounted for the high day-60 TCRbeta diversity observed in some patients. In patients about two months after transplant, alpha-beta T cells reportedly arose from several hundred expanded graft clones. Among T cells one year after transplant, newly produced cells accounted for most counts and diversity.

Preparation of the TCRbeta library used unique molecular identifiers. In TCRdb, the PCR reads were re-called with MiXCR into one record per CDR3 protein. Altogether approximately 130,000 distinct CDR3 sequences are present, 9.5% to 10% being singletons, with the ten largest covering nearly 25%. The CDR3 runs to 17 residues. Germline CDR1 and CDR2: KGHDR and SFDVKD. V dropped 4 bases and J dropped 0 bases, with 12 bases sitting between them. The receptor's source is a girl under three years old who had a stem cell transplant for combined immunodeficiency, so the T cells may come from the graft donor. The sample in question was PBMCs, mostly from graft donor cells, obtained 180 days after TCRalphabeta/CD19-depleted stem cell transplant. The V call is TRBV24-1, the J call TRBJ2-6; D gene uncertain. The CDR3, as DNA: TGTGCCACCAGTGACCCCATTGGGATCTCTGGGGCCAACGTCCTGACTTTC. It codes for CATSDPIGISGANVLTF.